This is a list of T cell receptor beta chains from one sample in a study of T cells after posttransplantation cyclophosphamide. The table came from immunoSEQ multiplex PCR; TCRdb's copy has only in-frame clones and leaves some out. The data contain some 52,000 clones, 70% to 90% of them seen just once; the ten biggest clones take up approximately 3%. Sequencing input: PBMCs. The receptors were gathered from a man aged 30-40 years with a blood cancer, CMV-positive, and with a related stem cell donor. The CDR3 runs from the conserved cysteine through the conserved F or W. Each record gives: D gene, clone size, V gene, J gene, CDR3 DNA, CDR3 protein. A D gene is named only where the DNA matches it firmly. Size tells how often a clone was seen (once, few, many) or the class of an expanded clone, and some rows leave it out.

NA	NA	TRBV30	TRBJ2-7	TGTGCCTGGAGTGTTGCGGGTTGGGGCTACGAGCAGTACTTC	CAWSVAGWGYEQYF
TRBD2	NA	TRBV5-4	TRBJ2-7	TGTGCCAGCAGCCGCGTGGGGGGGGACGAGCAGTACTTC	CASSRVGGDEQYF
NA	many	TRBV5-1	TRBJ1-4	TGCGCCAGCAGCTCGGGAGGAGACAATGAAAAACTGTTTTTT	CASSSGGDNEKLFF
NA	NA	TRBV27	TRBJ2-6	TGTGCCAGCAGTTTAAGATGGAGTGGGGCCAACGTCCTGACTTTC	CASSLRWSGANVLTF
NA	NA	TRBV5-1	TRBJ2-6	TGCGCCAGCAGCTTGGGACCGGGGGTGGAAGCTGGGGCCAACGTCCTGACTTTC	CASSLGPGVEAGANVLTF
TRBD1	NA	TRBV6-1	TRBJ2-1	TGTGCCAGCAGTGAAGCGCTAGGGACAGGGGTTGGGAAAAACAATGAGCAGTTCTTC	CASSEALGTGVGKNNEQFF
TRBD2	NA	TRBV9	TRBJ2-3	TGTGCCAGCAGCTTTACTCATCCAGCGGGATTGGGCACAGATACGCAGTATTTT	CASSFTHPAGLGTDTQYF
TRBD1	NA	TRBV27	TRBJ1-2	TGTGCCAGCAGTTTAACCAACGAGAAGGGGGCGCGGAGTGGCTACACCTTC	CASSLTNEKGARSGYTF
TRBD1	NA	TRBV5-1	TRBJ2-7	TGCGCCAGCAGCTTCACCCGGGACAGGGACTACGAGCAGTACTTC	CASSFTRDRDYEQYF
TRBD1	NA	TRBV11-2	TRBJ2-5	TGTGCCAGCAGCCAATCCCGGACAGGGAAGGAGACCCAGTACTTC	CASSQSRTGKETQYF
TRBD1	NA	TRBV30	TRBJ1-5	TGTGCCTGGAGTTCCACAGGGGGCAGTCAGCCCCAGCATTTT	CAWSSTGGSQPQHF
TRBD2	NA	TRBV18	TRBJ2-2	TGTGCCGAAAGACTAGCGGGAGGAATAAACACCGGGGAGCTGTTTTTT	CAERLAGGINTGELFF
TRBD2	NA	TRBV9	TRBJ2-1	TGTGCCAGCAGCGGACTAGCGGGAGGGAACAATGAGCAGTTCTTC	CASSGLAGGNNEQFF
NA	NA	TRBV18	TRBJ2-7	TGTGCCAGTTACGACAGCCTCCCCTACGAGCAGTACTTC	CASYDSLPYEQYF
NA	NA	TRBV21-1	TRBJ2-7	TGTGCCAGCAGCAAAGAAAGGGGCCGATCCTACGAGCAGTACTTC	CASSKERGRSYEQYF
NA	NA	TRBV4-3	TRBJ1-4	TGCGCCAGCAGCCAAGCGCGACGGGCTAATGAAAAACTGTTTTTT	CASSQARRANEKLFF
TRBD1	NA	TRBV7-3	TRBJ2-2	TGTGCCAGCAGTCCTGACAGGGATCCGAACACCGGGGAGCTGTTTTTT	CASSPDRDPNTGELFF
NA	NA	TRBV12-2	TRBJ2-7	TGTGCAAGTCGCTCCCCCCCGCCGACAGGCCCTGGGGGCGAGCAGTACTTC	CASRSPPPTGPGGEQYF
NA	NA	TRBV14	TRBJ2-1	TGTGCCAGCAGCCAAGAGAGGGTTTACAATGAGCAGTTCTTC	CASSQERVYNEQFF
TRBD1	NA	TRBV18	TRBJ2-7	TGTGCCAGCTCACCAGGGACAGAATACGAGCAGTACTTC	CASSPGTEYEQYF
NA	NA	TRBV9	TRBJ2-7	TGTGCCAGCAGCGTAGGGGCTGCCGTCTCCTACGAGCAGTACTTC	CASSVGAAVSYEQYF
TRBD1	few	TRBV5-8	TRBJ2-5	TGTGCCAGCAGCCTGGACAGGGCTCGAGAGACCCAGTACTTC	CASSLDRARETQYF
NA	NA	TRBV7-7	TRBJ2-7	TGTGCCAGCAGCTTAGCGCAGGGTCTGGAGCACGAGCAGTACTTC	CASSLAQGLEHEQYF
TRBD2	few	TRBV9	TRBJ2-1	TGTGCCAGCAGCGTAGGGGGACTAGCAATCAATGAGCAGTTCTTC	CASSVGGLAINEQFF
TRBD2	NA	TRBV11-1	TRBJ2-2	TGTGCCAGCAGCTTAGGGACTAGCGGGTATAACACCGGGGAGCTGTTTTTT	CASSLGTSGYNTGELFF
NA	once	TRBV29-1	TRBJ1-2	TGCAGCGTTGTTAGGGGGAAAAACTATGGCTACACCTTC	CSVVRGKNYGYTF
NA	NA	TRBV27	TRBJ1-3	TGTGCCAGCAGCCGAGACTCTGGAAACACCATATATTTT	CASSRDSGNTIYF
TRBD2	NA	TRBV7-9	TRBJ2-3	TGTGCCAGCAGCCCCCGACGACTAGCGGGAGGCACAGATACGCAGTATTTT	CASSPRRLAGGTDTQYF